This entry lists 4 T cell receptor beta chains sequenced from one sample in a study of early T cells in non-severe SARS-CoV-2 infection. TCRdb processed the 5' RACE reads anew with MiXCR; each CDR3 protein has one entry. The table lists approximately 89,000 distinct CDR3 sequences, more than 13% of them singletons. The sample taken for sequencing was whole blood. The receptors were gathered from an adult who was a healthcare worker with PCR-confirmed SARS-CoV-2 infection or an uninfected control (not recorded which).

Turning to this clonotype: The CDR3 end shows no conserved phenylalanine or tryptophan, and so a read error is likely. No DNA is shown, since the ends of the CDR3 on it are uncertain; the CDR3 is the one TCRdb lists. The V call is TRBV7-9, the J call TRBJ2-5; the D call of TRBD1 is as the table states it, not checked on the DNA. The CDR3 is 8 amino acids in total, end residues counted. Germline V gives CDR1 SEHNR, CDR2 FQNEAQ (reference sequence). The CDR3 protein is CASSPLVE.

The V gene is TRBV28, the J gene TRBJ2-6; D remains ambiguous. V lost 5 bases and J 1 base, leaving 9 bases between the germline ends. Germline loops: CDR1 MDHEN, CDR2 SYDVKM. CDR3 length: 15 amino acids. The CDR3 region is CASSIAASGANVLTF. The CDR3 DNA reads as TGTGCCAGCAGTATTGCGGCATCTGGGGCCAACGTCCTGACTTTC.

The gene calls are TRBV9 and TRBJ2-2; 9 bases align to TRBD1. The V gene's germline CDR1 is SGDLS and CDR2 YYNGEE. The CDR3 length is 15 residues. With 0 bases clipped from V and 7 bases from J, the junction kept 4 bases outside the gene matches. The CDR3 DNA sequence: TGTGCCAGCAGCGTAGCCGGACAGGGGCACGGGGAGCTGTTTTTT. This translates into CASSVAGQGHGELFF.

This clonotype was seen many times. This sequence joins TRBV19 and TRBJ2-6; D may be TRBD1 (6 bases). The CDR3 is made up of 15 amino acids. V lost 5 bases and J 3 bases, leaving 11 bases between the germline ends. Germline-derived CDR1 and CDR2 are LNHDA and SQIVND (reference sequence). CDR3 residues: CASSYREYGANVLTF. CDR3 nucleotide sequence: TGTGCCAGTAGTTACAGGGAATATGGGGCCAACGTCCTGACTTTC.